The source of this TCR beta chain is a study of T cell repertoires in aging, cancer and after chemotherapy. Study at large: Donor ages fell into six groups from 30 or younger up to 70 or older. Paired samples before and after chemotherapy came from glioblastoma patients receiving temozolomide-based therapy.

Study-level findings and limits: Untreated cancer patients had significantly lower blood TCR diversity than age-matched healthy donors. In healthy donors, age-related TCR diversity loss mainly reflected lost richness.

A mixed TRB-A/B primer pool amplified rearranged TRB by multiplex touch-down PCR. TCRdb independently ran MiXCR on the multiplex PCR reads; one entry per CDR3 protein. The sample includes under 2,000 distinct CDR3 sequences, more than 20% of them seen just once. This clonotype appeared a few times. Its antigen is currently unknown. Peripheral blood genomic DNA, not sorted cells or RNA, was the template. V lost 2 bases, J lost 3 bases, and 8 bases stayed unmatched. This CDR3 region has 17 residues. CDR1 is LGHNA, CDR2 YSLEER, per germline. The sequence was obtained from a human donor with a solid tumor. The material sequenced was blood. The J gene is TRBJ2-3, the V gene TRBV4-3, with 10 bases aligning to TRBD2. The CDR3 sequence: CASSQTPGTSATDTQYF. CDR3 nucleotide sequence: TGCGCCAGCAGCCAAACTCCCGGGACTAGCGCGACAGATACGCAGTATTTT.